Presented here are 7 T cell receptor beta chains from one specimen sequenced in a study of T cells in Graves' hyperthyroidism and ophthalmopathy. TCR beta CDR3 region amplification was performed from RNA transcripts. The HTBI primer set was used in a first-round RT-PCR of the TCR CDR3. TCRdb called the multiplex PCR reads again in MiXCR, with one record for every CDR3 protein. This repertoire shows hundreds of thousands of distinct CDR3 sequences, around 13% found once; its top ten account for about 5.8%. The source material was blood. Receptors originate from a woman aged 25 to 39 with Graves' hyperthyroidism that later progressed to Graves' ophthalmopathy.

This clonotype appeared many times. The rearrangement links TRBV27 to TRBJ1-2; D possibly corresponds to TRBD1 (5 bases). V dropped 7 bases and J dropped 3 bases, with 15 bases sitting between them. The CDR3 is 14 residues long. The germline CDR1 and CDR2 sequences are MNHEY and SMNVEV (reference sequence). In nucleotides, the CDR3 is TGTGCCAGCACCCCTCAGCAGGGTCACTATGGCTACACCTTC. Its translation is CASTPQQGHYGYTF.

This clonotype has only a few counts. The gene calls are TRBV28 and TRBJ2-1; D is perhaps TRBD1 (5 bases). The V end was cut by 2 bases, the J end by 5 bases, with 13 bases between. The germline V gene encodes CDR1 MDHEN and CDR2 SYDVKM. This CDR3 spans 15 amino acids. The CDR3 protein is CASSLRGRAHNEQFF. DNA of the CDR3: TGTGCCAGCAGTTTAAGGGGCAGGGCACACAATGAGCAGTTCTTC.

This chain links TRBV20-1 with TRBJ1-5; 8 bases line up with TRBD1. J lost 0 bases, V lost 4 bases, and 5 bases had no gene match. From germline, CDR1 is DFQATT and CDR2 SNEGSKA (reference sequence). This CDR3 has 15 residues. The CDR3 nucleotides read TGCAGTGCTATCGACAGGGGTTATAGCAATCAGCCCCAGCATTTT. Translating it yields CSAIDRGYSNQPQHF.

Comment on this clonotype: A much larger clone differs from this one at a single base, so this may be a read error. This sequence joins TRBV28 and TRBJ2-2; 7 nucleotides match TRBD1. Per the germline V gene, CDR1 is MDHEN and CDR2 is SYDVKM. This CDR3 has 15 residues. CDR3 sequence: CATLIGQANTGELLF. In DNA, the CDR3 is TGTGCCACCTTAATTGGACAGGCCAACACCGGGGAGCTGCTTTTT.

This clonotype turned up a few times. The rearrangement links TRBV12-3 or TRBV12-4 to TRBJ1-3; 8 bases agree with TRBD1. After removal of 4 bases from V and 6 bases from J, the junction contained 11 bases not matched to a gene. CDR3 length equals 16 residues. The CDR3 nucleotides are TGTGCCAGCAGTTCAATGACAGGGGTTCCCCCAAACACCATATATTTT. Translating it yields CASSSMTGVPPNTIYF.

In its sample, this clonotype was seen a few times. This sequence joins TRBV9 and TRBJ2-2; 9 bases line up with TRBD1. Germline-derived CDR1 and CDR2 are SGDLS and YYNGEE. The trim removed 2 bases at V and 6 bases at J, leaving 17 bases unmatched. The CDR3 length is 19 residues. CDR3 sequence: CASSVRRNIEGQGPGELFF. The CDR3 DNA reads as TGTGCCAGCAGCGTCAGAAGAAATATCGAGGGACAGGGACCCGGGGAGCTGTTTTTT.

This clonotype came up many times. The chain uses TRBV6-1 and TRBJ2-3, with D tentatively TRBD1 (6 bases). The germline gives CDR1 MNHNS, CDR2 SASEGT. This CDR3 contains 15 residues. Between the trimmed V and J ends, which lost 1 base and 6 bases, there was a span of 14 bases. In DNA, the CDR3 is TGTGCCAGCAGTGAAGGGGGACAAGGTTCCGATACGCAGTATTTT. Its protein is CASSEGGQGSDTQYF.